Following are 7 T cell receptor beta chains from one sample sequenced in a study of cytomegalovirus exposure and HLA in healthy donors. PCR was performed using 60 Vbeta and 13 Jbeta primers. The table came from immunoSEQ multiplex PCR; TCRdb's copy has only in-frame clones and leaves some out. The table records roughly 290,000 clones, roughly 90% of them present only once. What was sequenced was PBMCs. Receptors originate from a woman between 18 and 29 years old in good health and CMV-seronegative.

The chain is built from TRBV11-2 and TRBJ2-5; D is unresolved. The length of the CDR3 is 13 residues. The ends were cut back, 5 bases at V and 1 base at J, with 8 bases in the middle. Germline V CDR1 and CDR2: SGHAT, FQNNGV. CDR3 nucleotide sequence: TGTGCCAGCAGCACCCGGTCCCAAGAGACCCAGTACTTC. Its translation is CASSTRSQETQYF.

The V call is TRBV6-1, the J call TRBJ1-2; no firm D call. Per germline, CDR1 MNHNS and CDR2 SASEGT. This CDR3 comprises 18 residues. V lost 0 bases and J lost 0, with 17 bases in between. CDR3 nucleotides: TGTGCCAGCAGTGAAGCGCATGGGGTGCGGACTTCTAACTATGGCTACACCTTC. It is translated as CASSEAHGVRTSNYGYTF.

Concerning this clone: A read error is likely, as this CDR3 ends without the conserved phenylalanine or tryptophan. The chain is built from TRBV5-1 and TRBJ1-2; D perhaps matches TRBD1 (6 bases). This CDR3 comprises 13 residues. With 4 bases removed from V and 6 bases from J, the gap between germline ends came to 13 bases. Germline assignment: CDR1 SGHRS and CDR2 YFSETQ. CDR3 region: CASSLQGGDGYTS. CDR3 nucleotides: TGCGCCAGCAGCCTACAGGGTGGGGATGGCTACACCTCC.

V usage is TRBV5-4 and J usage is TRBJ2-5; 8 bases fit TRBD2. The CDR3 consists of 15 residues. With V trimmed by 3 bases and J by 2 bases, 6 bases remained unmatched. Germline lookup yields CDR1 SGHNT and CDR2 YYREEE (reference sequence). Here the CDR3 reads CASSSQRGPQETQYF. In DNA form, the CDR3 reads TGTGCCAGCAGCTCACAGCGGGGGCCTCAAGAGACCCAGTACTTC.

This chain links TRBV15 with TRBJ1-4; TRBD1 matches 7 bases. Trimming cost V 1 base and J 4 bases; bases outside gene matches: 9. The germline V gene has CDR1 LNHNV and CDR2 YYDKDF (reference sequence). The length of the CDR3 is 17 residues. The CDR3 DNA is TGTGCCACCAGCAGAGGAGGACAGGCTACCAATAATGAAAAACTGTTTTTT. This codes for CATSRGGQATNNEKLFF.

The sample holds one count of this clone. The V call is TRBV4-2, the J call TRBJ2-7; D call uncertain. Germline CDR1 is LGHNA and CDR2 is YNFKEQ. The V end was cut by 3 bases, the J end by 12 bases, with 18 bases between. This CDR3 region has 13 residues. CDR3: CASSQEPGWWRYF. The CDR3 nucleotides are TGTGCCAGCAGCCAGGAGCCTGGTTGGTGGCGGTACTTC.

The rearrangement uses TRBV6-5 and TRBJ1-2; D possibly corresponds to TRBD1 (5 bases). V was clipped by 10 bases and J by 4 bases, with 13 bases between them. The CDR3 has 12 amino acids. CDR1 MNHEY and CDR2 SVGAGI come from the germline V gene. CDR3 loop: CAIRDGSYGYTF. For the CDR3, the DNA is TGTGCCATCAGGGACGGGAGCTATGGCTACACCTTC.